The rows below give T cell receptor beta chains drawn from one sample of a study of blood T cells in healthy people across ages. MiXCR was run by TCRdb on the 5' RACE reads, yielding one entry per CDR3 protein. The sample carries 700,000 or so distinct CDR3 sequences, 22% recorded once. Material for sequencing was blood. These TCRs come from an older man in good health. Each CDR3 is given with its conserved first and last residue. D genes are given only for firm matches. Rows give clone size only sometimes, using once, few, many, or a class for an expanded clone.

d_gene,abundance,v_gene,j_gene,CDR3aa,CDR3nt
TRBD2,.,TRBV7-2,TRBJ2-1,CASSDPGGAYNEQFF,TGTGCCAGCAGCGACCCCGGGGGGGCCTACAATGAGCAGTTCTTC
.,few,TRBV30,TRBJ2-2,CAWNGGPGELFF,TGTGCCTGGAATGGTGGCCCCGGGGAGCTGTTTTTT
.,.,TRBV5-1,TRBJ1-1,CASSFGQKTEAFF,TGCGCCAGCAGCTTCGGACAGAAAACTGAAGCTTTCTTT
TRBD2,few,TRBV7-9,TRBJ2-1,CASSLVVAGLVEQFF,TGTGCCAGCAGCTTAGTAGTGGCGGGACTAGTTGAGCAGTTCTTC
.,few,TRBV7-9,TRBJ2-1,CASSIGQIYNEQFF,TGTGCCAGCAGCATCGGACAGATTTACAATGAGCAGTTCTTC
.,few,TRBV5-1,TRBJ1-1,CASRKIGGANTEAFF,TGCGCCAGCAGAAAAATTGGAGGGGCGAACACTGAAGCTTTCTTT
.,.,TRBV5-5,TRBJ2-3,CASSFSQAPRTDTQYF,TGTGCCAGCAGCTTCTCCCAAGCGCCACGAACAGATACGCAGTATTTT
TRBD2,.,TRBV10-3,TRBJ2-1,CAIGLAGVREQFF,TGTGCCATCGGACTAGCGGGAGTCCGGGAGCAGTTCTTC
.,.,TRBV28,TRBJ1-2,CASRAVLYGYTF,TGTGCCAGCAGAGCCGTCTTATATGGCTACACCTTC
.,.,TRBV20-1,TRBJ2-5,CSARVPARETQYF,TGCAGTGCTAGAGTTCCTGCACGGGAGACCCAGTACTTC
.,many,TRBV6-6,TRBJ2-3,CASSYIPPTDTQYF,TGTGCCAGCAGTTACATCCCTCCCACAGATACGCAGTATTTT
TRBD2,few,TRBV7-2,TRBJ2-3,CASSLAGLAFDTQYF,TGTGCCAGCAGCTTAGCGGGACTAGCGTTTGATACGCAGTATTTT
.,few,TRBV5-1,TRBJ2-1,CASSSKGGGNSYNEQFF,TGCGCCAGCAGCTCTAAAGGGGGCGGGAACTCCTACAATGAGCAGTTCTTC
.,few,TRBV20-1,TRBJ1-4,CSAFYNLREKLFF,TGCAGTGCTTTCTACAATCTTCGAGAAAAACTGTTTTTT
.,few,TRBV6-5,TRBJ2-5,CATGRGKETQYF,TGTGCCACCGGCCGGGGGAAAGAGACCCAGTACTTC
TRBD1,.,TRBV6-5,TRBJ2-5,CASSGGDRGAAQYF,TGTGCCAGCAGTGGTGGGGACAGGGGTGCTGCCCAGTACTTC
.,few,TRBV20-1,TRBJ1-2,CSARENREGYTF,TGCAGTGCTAGAGAAAACAGGGAAGGCTACACCTTC
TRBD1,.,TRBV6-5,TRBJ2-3,CASSSLGTGADTQYF,TGTGCCAGCAGTTCCCTCGGGACAGGGGCAGATACGCAGTATTTT
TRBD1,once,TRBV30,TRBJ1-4,CASTGSTNEKLFF,TGTGCCTCGACAGGGTCTACTAATGAAAAACTGTTTTTT
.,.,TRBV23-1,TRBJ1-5,CASSQGRSVQPQHF,TGCGCCAGCAGTCAGGGGCGGTCCGTTCAGCCCCAGCATTTT
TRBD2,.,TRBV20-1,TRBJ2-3,CSARGGLASDTQYF,TGCAGTGCGAGGGGGGGACTAGCCTCAGATACGCAGTATTTT
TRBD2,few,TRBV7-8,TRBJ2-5,CASSNRAGKETQYF,TGTGCCAGCAGCAACAGAGCGGGAAAAGAGACCCAGTACTTC
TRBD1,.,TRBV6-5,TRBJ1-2,CASTSRTGAGGYTF,TGTGCCAGCACCTCACGGACAGGGGCGGGCGGCTACACCTTC
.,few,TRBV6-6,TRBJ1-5,CASSSGGRTEYSNQPQHF,TGTGCCAGCAGTTCTGGGGGCAGGACGGAATATAGCAATCAGCCCCAGCATTTT
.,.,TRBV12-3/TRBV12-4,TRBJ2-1,CVSSYGGGNEQFF,TGTGTCAGCAGTTACGGCGGAGGCAATGAGCAGTTCTTC
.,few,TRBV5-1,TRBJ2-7,CASKREGYEQYF,TGCGCCAGCAAGAGGGAAGGTTACGAGCAGTACTTC
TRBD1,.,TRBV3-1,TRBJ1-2,CASSHYGQGVSGGYTF,TGTGCCAGCAGCCACTACGGACAGGGAGTCTCGGGGGGCTACACCTTC
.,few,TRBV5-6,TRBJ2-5,CASRFGSRGEKTQYF,TGTGCCAGCAGATTCGGGTCCAGGGGAGAGAAGACCCAGTACTTC
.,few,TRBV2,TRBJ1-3,CASNRAFVSGNTIYF,TGTGCCAGCAACAGGGCTTTCGTCTCTGGAAACACCATATATTTT
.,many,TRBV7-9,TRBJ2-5,CASSLSLQETQYF,TGTGCCAGCAGCTTGTCCCTCCAAGAGACCCAGTACTTC
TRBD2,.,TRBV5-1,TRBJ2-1,CASSFASGGGNEQFF,TGCGCCAGCAGCTTCGCTAGCGGGGGGGGGAATGAGCAGTTCTTC
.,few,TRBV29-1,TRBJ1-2,CSVSVRQVNGYTF,TGCAGCGTGTCTGTTCGACAGGTGAATGGCTACACCTTC
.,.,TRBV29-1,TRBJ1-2,CSVGFREGYTF,TGCAGCGTTGGCTTTAGGGAAGGCTACACCTTC
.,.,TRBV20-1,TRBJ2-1,CSARERGFGNEQFF,TGCAGTGCTAGAGAGAGGGGATTTGGGAATGAGCAGTTCTTC
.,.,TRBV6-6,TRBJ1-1,CAGSKEMNTEAFF,TGTGCCGGCAGTAAAGAGATGAACACTGAAGCTTTCTTT
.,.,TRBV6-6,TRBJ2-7,CASSYSPMDEQYF,TGTGCCAGCAGTTACTCCCCGATGGACGAGCAGTACTTC
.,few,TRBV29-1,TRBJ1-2,CSVDGVNYGYTF,TGCAGCGTTGATGGCGTTAACTATGGCTACACCTTC
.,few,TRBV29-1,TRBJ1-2,CSVEGISNGYTF,TGCAGCGTTGAAGGGATCTCGAATGGCTACACCTTC
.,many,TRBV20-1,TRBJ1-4,CSARTGQLNEKLFF,TGCAGTGCTAGAACAGGGCAGCTTAATGAAAAACTGTTTTTT
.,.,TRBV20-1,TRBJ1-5,CSARDGQEPQHF,TGCAGTGCTAGAGATGGGCAGGAGCCCCAGCATTTT
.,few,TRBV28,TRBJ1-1,CASSGTAGTEAFF,TGTGCCAGCAGTGGGACTGCGGGCACTGAAGCTTTCTTT
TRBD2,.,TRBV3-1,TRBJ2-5,CASSQEASGGIQETQYF,TGTGCCAGCAGCCAAGAAGCGAGCGGGGGGATCCAAGAGACCCAGTACTTC
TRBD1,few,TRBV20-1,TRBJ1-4,CSAFGQGKWVDNEKLFF,TGCAGTGCGTTCGGACAGGGGAAGTGGGTCGATAATGAAAAACTGTTTTTT
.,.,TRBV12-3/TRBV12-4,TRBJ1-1,CASTPGGASTEAFF,TGTGCCAGCACCCCGGGGGGGGCGAGCACTGAAGCTTTCTTT
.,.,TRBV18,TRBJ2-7,CTSSLQAITSYEQYF,TGTACCAGCTCACTCCAGGCCATCACCTCCTACGAGCAGTACTTC
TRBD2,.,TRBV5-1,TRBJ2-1,CASSALAGGGNEQFF,TGCGCCAGCAGCGCACTAGCGGGAGGGGGCAATGAGCAGTTCTTC
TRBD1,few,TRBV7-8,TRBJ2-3,CASSLAHGTGSTDTQYF,TGTGCCAGCAGCTTAGCGCATGGGACAGGGTCCACAGATACGCAGTATTTT
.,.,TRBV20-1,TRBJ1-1,CSVREMGKMNTEAFF,TGCAGTGTTAGAGAGATGGGGAAGATGAACACTGAAGCTTTCTTT
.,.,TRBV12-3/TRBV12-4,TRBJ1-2,CASNQGSRYGYTF,TGTGCCAGCAATCAGGGTTCGAGATATGGCTACACCTTC
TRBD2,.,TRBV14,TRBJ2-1,CASSQELASGNPYNEQFF,TGTGCCAGCAGCCAAGAGTTGGCTAGCGGAAACCCCTACAATGAGCAGTTCTTC
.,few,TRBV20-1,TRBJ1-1,CSARDNLTPDSRTGAFF,TGCAGTGCTAGAGACAACTTAACCCCCGACTCCAGGACGGGGGCTTTCTTT
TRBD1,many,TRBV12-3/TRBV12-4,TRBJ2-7,CASRPSQGAFYEQYF,TGTGCCAGCAGGCCATCACAGGGGGCGTTCTACGAGCAGTACTTC